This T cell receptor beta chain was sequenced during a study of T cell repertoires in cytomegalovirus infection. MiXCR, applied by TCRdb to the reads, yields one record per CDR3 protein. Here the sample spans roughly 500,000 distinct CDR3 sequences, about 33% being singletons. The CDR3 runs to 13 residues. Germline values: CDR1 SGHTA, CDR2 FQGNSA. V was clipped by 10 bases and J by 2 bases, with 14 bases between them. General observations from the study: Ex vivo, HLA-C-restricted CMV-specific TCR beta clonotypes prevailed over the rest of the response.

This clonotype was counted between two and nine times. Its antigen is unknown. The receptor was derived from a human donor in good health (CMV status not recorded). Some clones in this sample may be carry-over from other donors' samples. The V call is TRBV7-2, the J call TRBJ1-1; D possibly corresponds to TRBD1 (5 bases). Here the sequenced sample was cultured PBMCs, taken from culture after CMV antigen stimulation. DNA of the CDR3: TGTGCCACCCACAGGAGAAGTAACACTGAAGCTTTCTTT. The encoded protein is CATHRRSNTEAFF. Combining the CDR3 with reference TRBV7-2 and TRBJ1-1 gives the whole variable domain GAGVSQSPSNKVTEKGKDVELRCDPISGHTALYWYRQSLGQGLEFLIYFQGNSAPDKSGLPSDRFSAERTGGSVSTLTIQRTQQEDSAVYLCATHRRSNTEAFFGQGTRLTVV.